This T cell receptor beta chain was obtained from a study of T cells in localized non-small cell lung cancer. Study-wide findings and caveats: Highest T cell clonality was seen in uninvolved adjacent lung, surpassing that measured in tumor.

CDR3 size: 12 residues. The V gene lost 5 bases and the J gene lost 9 bases, with 14 bases spanning the gap. The germline V gene has CDR1 SQVTM and CDR2 ANQGSEA. Some clones are missing from TCRdb's copy, which holds only in-frame ones; the method was immunoSEQ multiplex PCR. This table holds about 83,000 clones, 75% to 85% found once. As to this clone: The target antigen is unknown.

The sample consisted of peripheral blood, taken before any cancer treatment. The rearrangement joins TRBV29-1 to TRBJ2-1; either TRBD1 or TRBD2 may supply D (7 bases each). The receptor's source is a female donor older than 55 with stage I lung adenocarcinoma. The CDR3 region is CSVREGAIEQFF. CDR3 DNA sequence: TGCAGCGTTAGGGAGGGGGCGATTGAGCAGTTCTTC.